This TCR beta chain emerged from a study of identical twins. The study's findings and limits: Within monozygotic twins, out-of-frame TCR alpha sharing was underestimated by the models. Memory repertoires showed no such pattern, whereas abundant cord blood beta clonotypes carried fewer insertions.

The sample holds many counts of this clonotype. Antigen: not known. MiXCR, run by TCRdb on the 5' RACE reads, gives a single entry per CDR3 protein. Of about 240,000 distinct CDR3 sequences in the sample, 10% to 15% were seen once. With no exceptions, donors were healthy Caucasians. The data also belong to a second study, concerning yellow fever vaccine responses in identical twins.

Sequenced: memory (CD45RO+) T cells sorted from blood. The sequence came from a woman under 30 in good health.

CDR3: CASSLSGLNYEQYF. The CDR3 DNA is TGCGCCAGCAGCTTGTCAGGACTCAACTACGAGCAGTACTTC. The chain couples TRBV5-1 to TRBJ2-7, with a weak D call TRBD2 (5 bases). Per germline, CDR1 SGHRS and CDR2 YFSETQ. The CDR3 runs 14 residues. V was clipped by 1 base and J by 3 bases, with 11 bases between them.